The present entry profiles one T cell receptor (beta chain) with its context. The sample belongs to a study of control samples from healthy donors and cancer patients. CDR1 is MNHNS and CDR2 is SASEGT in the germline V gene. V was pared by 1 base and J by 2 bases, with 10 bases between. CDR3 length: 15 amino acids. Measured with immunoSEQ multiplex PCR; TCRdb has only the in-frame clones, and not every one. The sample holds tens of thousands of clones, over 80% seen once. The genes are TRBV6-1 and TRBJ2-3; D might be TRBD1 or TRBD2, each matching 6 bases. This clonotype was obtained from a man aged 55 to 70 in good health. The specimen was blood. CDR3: CASSEGWGATDTQYF. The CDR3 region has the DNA TGTGCCAGCAGTGAAGGGTGGGGGGCCACAGATACGCAGTATTTT.